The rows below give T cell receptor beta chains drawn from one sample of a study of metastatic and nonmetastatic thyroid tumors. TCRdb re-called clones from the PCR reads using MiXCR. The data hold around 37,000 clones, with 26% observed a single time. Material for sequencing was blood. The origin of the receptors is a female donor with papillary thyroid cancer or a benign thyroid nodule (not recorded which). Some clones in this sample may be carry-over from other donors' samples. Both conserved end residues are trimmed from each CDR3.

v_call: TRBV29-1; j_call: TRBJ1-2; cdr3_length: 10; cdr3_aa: SVGGGGYGYT
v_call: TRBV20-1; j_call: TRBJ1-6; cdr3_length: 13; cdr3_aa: SARTWTGANSPLH
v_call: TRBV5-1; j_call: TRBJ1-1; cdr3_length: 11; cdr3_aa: ASTEGANTEAF
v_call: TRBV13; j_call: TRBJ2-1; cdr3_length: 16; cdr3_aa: ASSLASTGLAGVNEQF
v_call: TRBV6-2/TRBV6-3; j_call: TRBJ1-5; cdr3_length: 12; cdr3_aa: ASSYPGGNQPQH
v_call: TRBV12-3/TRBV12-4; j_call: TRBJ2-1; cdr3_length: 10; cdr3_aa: ASSFTANEQF
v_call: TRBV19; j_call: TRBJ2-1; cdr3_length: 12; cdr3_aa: ASSFLGSHNEQF
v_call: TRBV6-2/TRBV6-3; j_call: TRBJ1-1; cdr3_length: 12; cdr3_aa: ASSWKGMHTEAF
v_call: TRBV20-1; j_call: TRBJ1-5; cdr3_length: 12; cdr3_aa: SASGTGGNQPQH
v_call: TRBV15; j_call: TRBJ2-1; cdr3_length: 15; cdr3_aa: ATSRVKTSGSGNEQF
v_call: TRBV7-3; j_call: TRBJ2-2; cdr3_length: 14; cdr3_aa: ASSLEGGLLSRELF
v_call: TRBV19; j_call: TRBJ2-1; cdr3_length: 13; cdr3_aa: ASSIAGRAYNEQF
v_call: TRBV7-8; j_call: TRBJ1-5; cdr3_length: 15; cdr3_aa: ASSSRGGGTGNQPQH
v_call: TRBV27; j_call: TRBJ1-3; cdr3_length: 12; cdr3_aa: ASSLGGYGNTIY
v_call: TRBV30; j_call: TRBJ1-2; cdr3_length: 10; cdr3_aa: AWSRVDYGYT
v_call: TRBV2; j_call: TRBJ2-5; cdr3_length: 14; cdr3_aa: ARRGPGTGGFETQY
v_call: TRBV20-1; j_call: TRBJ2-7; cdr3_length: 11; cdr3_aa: SASSPNSYEQY
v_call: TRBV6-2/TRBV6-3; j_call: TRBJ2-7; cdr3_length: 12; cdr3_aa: ASSYSEGSYEQY
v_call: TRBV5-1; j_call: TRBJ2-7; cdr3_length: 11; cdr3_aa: ASTRTGFDEQY
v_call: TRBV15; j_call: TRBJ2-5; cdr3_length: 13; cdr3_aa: ATSRDLVVGETQY
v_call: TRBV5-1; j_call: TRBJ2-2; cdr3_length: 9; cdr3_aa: ASIDGGELF
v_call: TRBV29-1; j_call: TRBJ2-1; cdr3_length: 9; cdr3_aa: SVEDYNEQF
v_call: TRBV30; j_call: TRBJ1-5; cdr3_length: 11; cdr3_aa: AWSTTGSQPQH
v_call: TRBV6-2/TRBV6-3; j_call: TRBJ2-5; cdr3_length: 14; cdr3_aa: ASSYSTSGGAETQY